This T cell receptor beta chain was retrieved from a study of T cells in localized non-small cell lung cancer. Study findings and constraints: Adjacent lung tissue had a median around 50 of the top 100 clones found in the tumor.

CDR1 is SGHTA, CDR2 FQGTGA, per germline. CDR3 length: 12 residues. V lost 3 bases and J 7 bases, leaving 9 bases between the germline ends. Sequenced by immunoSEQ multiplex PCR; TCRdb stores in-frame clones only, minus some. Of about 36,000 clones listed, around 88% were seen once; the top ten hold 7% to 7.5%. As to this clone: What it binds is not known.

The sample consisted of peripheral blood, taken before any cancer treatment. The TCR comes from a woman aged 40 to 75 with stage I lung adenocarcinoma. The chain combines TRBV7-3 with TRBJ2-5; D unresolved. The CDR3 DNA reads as TGTGCCAGCAGCTTGGATGGTCGGACCCAGTACTTC. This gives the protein CASSLDGRTQYF.